The 12 T cell receptor beta chains below all came from one sample that was sequenced in a study of blood T cell repertoires in COVID-19. Assay: immunoSEQ multiplex PCR; the TCRdb copy retains only in-frame clones and omits some. In the table there are roughly 350,000 clones, around 87% of which are singletons. The source material was peripheral blood. The receptor set was obtained from a woman aged 25 to 39 with COVID-19, enrolled during active disease.

The chain couples TRBV2 to TRBJ1-4, with no clear D. V gave up 3 bases and J gave up 7 bases, with 3 bases separating them. The CDR3 consists of 11 residues. In germline, CDR1 is SNHLY, CDR2 FYNNEI. CDR3 DNA: TGTGCCAGCAGTGAGAGTGAAAAACTGTTTTTT. Translating gives CASSESEKLFF.

This clone has more than one count but fewer than ten. The sample carries other DNA sequences with the same CDR3. This chain uses TRBV4-1 with TRBJ1-1; TRBD1 matches 10 bases. The germline V gene has CDR1 MGHRA and CDR2 YSYEKL. J lost 5 bases, V lost 1 base, and 1 base had no gene match. This CDR3 is built from 14 residues. The CDR3 DNA reads TGCGCCAGCAGCCAAGGGGACAGGGGTACTGAAGCTTTCTTT. Translation gives CASSQGDRGTEAFF.

This clone was observed a handful of times. The chain carries TRBV7-6 and TRBJ2-2; TRBD2 matches at 11 bases. With 6 bases clipped from V and 7 bases from J, the junction kept 10 bases outside the gene matches. Germline-derived CDR1 and CDR2 are SGHVS and FNYEAQ. The CDR3 runs 16 residues. The CDR3: CASRRGSSGRVGELFF. CDR3 nucleotides: TGTGCCAGCAGGCGGGGGAGTAGCGGGAGGGTCGGGGAGCTGTTTTTT. Combining the CDR3 with reference TRBV7-6 and TRBJ2-2 gives the whole variable domain GAGVSQSPRYKVTKRGQDVALRCDPISGHVSLYWYRQALGQGPEFLTYFNYEAQQDKSGLPNDRFSAERPEGSISTLTIQRTEQRDSAMYRCASRRGSSGRVGELFFGEGSRLTVL.

CDR3 sequence reads: CASSLAGGAEQYF. CDR3 sequence (DNA): TGTGCCAGCAGTTTAGCGGGGGGCGCCGAGCAGTACTTC. The V and J genes are TRBV28 and TRBJ2-7; TRBD2 matches 8 bases. This CDR3 region has 13 residues. Germline lookup yields CDR1 MDHEN and CDR2 SYDVKM. V gave up 2 bases and J gave up 6 bases; unmatched junction bases: 3.

This clone occurred a few times. This chain links TRBV2 with TRBJ2-1, with 9 bases matching TRBD2. The CDR3 sequence is 16 residues long. Germline V CDR1 and CDR2: SNHLY, FYNNEI. The V segment lost 6 bases and the J segment 7 bases; nucleotides outside the gene matches: 13. CDR3 sequence reads: CASRPSSGTYLNEQFF. CDR3 coding DNA: TGTGCCAGCAGGCCTTCTAGCGGGACGTACTTGAATGAGCAGTTCTTC.

This clone was detected only a few times. The chain is built from TRBV10-3 and TRBJ1-2; 11 nucleotides line up with TRBD1. V shed 7 bases, J shed 4 bases, and the junction held 5 bases outside the gene matches. This CDR3 is built from 14 residues. The germline gives CDR1 ENHRY, CDR2 SYGVKD. CDR3 DNA sequence: TGTGCCATCACCGGACAGGGGGCCAGCTATGGCTACACCTTC. Its protein product is CAITGQGASYGYTF.

The rearrangement joins TRBV5-6 to TRBJ1-1, with 7 positions matching TRBD1. V shed 3 bases, J shed 1 base, and the junction held 6 bases outside the gene matches. The V gene's germline CDR1 is SGHDT and CDR2 YYEEEE. The CDR3 consists of 15 residues. CDR3 nucleotides: TGTGCCAGCAGCTGGAGGGGGCGCAGGAACACTGAAGCTTTCTTT. Amino acid sequence: CASSWRGRRNTEAFF.

V usage is TRBV3-1 (or the pseudogene TRBV3-2) and J usage is TRBJ2-3; 16 bases match TRBD2. Germline V gene lookup returns CDR1 LGHDT and CDR2 YNNKEL (reference sequence). J lost 4 bases, V lost 10 bases, and 5 bases had no gene match. The CDR3 extends over 15 amino acids. The CDR3 DNA is TGTGCCACCAGGGGACTAGCGGGAGGGCCAGATACGCAGTATTTT. It translates to CATRGLAGGPDTQYF.

V and J are TRBV7-3 and TRBJ2-7; D may be TRBD2 (5 bases). This CDR3 is built from 12 residues. V lost 4 bases and J 7 bases, leaving 11 bases between the germline ends. Germline loops: CDR1 SGHTA, CDR2 FQGTGA. CDR3 sequence (DNA): TGTGCCAGCAGCTCCGGAGGAGGAGAGCAGTACTTC. Its translation is CASSSGGGEQYF.

CDR3 sequence reads: CASSLTLSRGYGYTF. In nucleotides, the CDR3 is TGTGCCAGCAGCTTAACACTAAGCAGGGGCTATGGCTACACCTTC. The J gene is TRBJ1-2, the V gene TRBV7-9, with D maybe TRBD1 (6 bases). Germline V gives CDR1 SEHNR, CDR2 FQNEAQ (reference sequence). Trimming pared 2 bases from V and 4 bases from J, leaving 14 bases between. There are 15 residues in the CDR3.

CDR3 region: CASTGLARTEQFF. DNA of the CDR3: TGTGCCAGCACCGGACTAGCGAGGACTGAGCAGTTCTTC. The chain is built from TRBV12-3 or TRBV12-4 and TRBJ2-1, with 9 bases lining up with TRBD2. The length of the CDR3 is 13 residues. Trimming took 7 bases from V and 9 from J; bases not matched to a gene: 7.

This clone has a handful of counts. This chain connects TRBV11-2 to TRBJ1-2; D remains unclear. There are 13 residues in the CDR3. V gave up 5 bases and J gave up 0 bases, with 7 bases separating them. CDR1 SGHAT and CDR2 FQNNGV come from the germline V gene. The CDR3 sequence: CASSLGPNYGYTF. For the CDR3, the DNA is TGTGCCAGCAGCCTCGGTCCTAACTATGGCTACACCTTC.